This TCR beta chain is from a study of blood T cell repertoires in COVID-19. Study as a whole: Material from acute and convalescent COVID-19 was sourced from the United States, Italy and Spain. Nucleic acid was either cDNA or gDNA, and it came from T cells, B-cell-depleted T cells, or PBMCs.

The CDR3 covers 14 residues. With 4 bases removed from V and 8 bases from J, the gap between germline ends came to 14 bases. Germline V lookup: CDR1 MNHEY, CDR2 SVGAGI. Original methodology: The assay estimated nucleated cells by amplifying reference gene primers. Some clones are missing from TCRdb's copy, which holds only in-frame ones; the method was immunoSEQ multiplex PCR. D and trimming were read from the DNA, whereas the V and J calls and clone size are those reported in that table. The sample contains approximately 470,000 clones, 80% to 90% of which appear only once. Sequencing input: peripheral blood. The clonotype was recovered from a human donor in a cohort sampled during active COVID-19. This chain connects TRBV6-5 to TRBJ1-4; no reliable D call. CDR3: CASSSNVRVEKLFF. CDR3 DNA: TGTGCCAGCAGTTCCAACGTACGGGTGGAAAAACTGTTTTTT.